These 11 T cell receptor beta chains originate from one sample sequenced in a study of chemoradiotherapy in HPV16-positive cancers (dated by TCRdb to between 2022 and 2023). Library preparation was by the immunoSEQ multiplex PCR assay. The clones in this table, taken by TCRdb from immuneACCESS, are in-frame only. Not every clone is retained; where verified, under half of the shortfall comes from an unresolved V gene, and the cause of the rest is unknown. This sample lists 6,000 to 9,000 clones; 75% to 80% were detected once. 3.6% of the sample is in the top ten clones. The sample was acquired from a patient who underwent chemoradiotherapy. Receptor source: a human donor with HPV-associated anogenital cancer.

The chain recombines TRBV10-3 with TRBJ2-6; 7 bases are shared with TRBD1. After removal of 9 bases from V and 0 bases from J, the junction contained 11 bases not matched to a gene. This CDR3 comprises 17 residues. Germline V CDR1 and CDR2: ENHRY, SYGVKD. The CDR3 reads CAISQGIGASGANVLTF. In DNA form, the CDR3 reads TGTGCCATATCACAGGGGATTGGAGCCTCTGGGGCCAACGTCCTGACTTTC.

The chain joins TRBV28 to TRBJ2-1, with D perhaps TRBD2 (6 bases). The CDR3 extends over 13 amino acids. The germline V gene encodes CDR1 MDHEN and CDR2 SYDVKM. V was shortened by 6 bases and J by 7 bases, with 13 bases between the two germline ends. CDR3: CASRNWGDNEQFF. The CDR3 coding sequence is TGTGCCAGCAGAAATTGGGGGGATAATGAGCAGTTCTTC.

The rearrangement links TRBV27 to TRBJ1-1; 9 bases are shared with TRBD1. V shed 3 bases and J 1 base; nucleotides not matched to a gene: 18. Looked up from germline, CDR1 is MNHEY and CDR2 is SMNVEV (reference sequence). The CDR3 spans 20 residues. CDR3 sequence (DNA): TGTGCCAGCAGTTTGGGGAACGTTGGGACAGGGTTCTTCAGGAACACTGAAGCTTTCTTT. Translating it yields CASSLGNVGTGFFRNTEAFF.

This rearrangement joins TRBV6-1 to TRBJ1-4; D ambiguous. Germline CDR1 reads MNHNS; CDR2 reads SASEGT. The V end lost 4 bases, the J end lost 0 bases, and 9 bases lay between the germline ends. The CDR3 length is 15 residues. The CDR3, as DNA: TGTGCCAGCAGTGGAGGGTCCTCAACTAATGAAAAACTGTTTTTT. Translation gives CASSGGSSTNEKLFF.

CDR3 sequence reads: CASSPEGGTTYEQYF. The DNA of the CDR3 is TGTGCCAGCAGCCCAGAGGGCGGGACTACCTACGAGCAGTACTTC. The chain links TRBV7-2 to TRBJ2-7; 7 bases are shared with TRBD2. CDR1 SGHTA and CDR2 FQGNSA come from the germline V gene. J was trimmed by 2 bases and V by 5 bases; bases with no gene match: 9. CDR3 length equals 15 residues.

This clone appeared a few times. The rearrangement joins TRBV28 to TRBJ1-5, with 7 bases fitting TRBD1. Germline-derived CDR1 and CDR2 are MDHEN and SYDVKM. The CDR3 runs to 14 residues. The junction had 6 bases not matched to a gene; V was cut back by 4 bases and J by 6 bases. CDR3 DNA sequence: TGTGCCAGCAGTTCCCTCACAGGGGTTCAGCCCCAGCATTTT. Its protein product is CASSSLTGVQPQHF.

The chain couples TRBV7-8 to TRBJ2-3, with D possibly being TRBD1 or TRBD2 (5 bases each). Germline lookup yields CDR1 SGHVS and CDR2 FQNEAQ. The CDR3 runs 15 residues. The ends were cut back, 5 bases at V and 0 bases at J, with 12 bases in the middle. The CDR3 protein is CASSTGTASTDTQYF. Written as DNA, the CDR3 is TGTGCCAGCAGCACCGGGACGGCAAGCACAGATACGCAGTATTTT.

J is TRBJ1-1 and V is TRBV11-3; D gene unclear. The CDR3 totals 15 residues. Germline CDR1 SGHNT, CDR2 YENEEA. Trimming left V 0 bases short and J 0 bases short, with 8 bases between. The CDR3 is CASSLEEGLNTEAFF. CDR3 bases: TGTGCCAGCAGCTTAGAAGAGGGTTTGAACACTGAAGCTTTCTTT.

The rearrangement links TRBV5-1 to TRBJ1-1; a possible D gene is TRBD1 (5 bases). Trimming took off 4 bases at V and 9 bases at J, with 16 bases between the two ends. Germline CDR1 and CDR2: SGHRS and YFSETQ. The CDR3 has 13 amino acids. This CDR3 reads CASSLGREGQAFF. The CDR3 DNA sequence: TGCGCCAGCAGCCTGGGCCGGGAGGGGCAAGCTTTCTTT. The whole variable domain, remainder taken from reference TRBV5-1 and TRBJ1-1, is KAGVTQTPRYLIKTRGQQVTLSCSPISGHRSVSWYQQTPGQGLQFLFEYFSETQRNKGNFPGRFSGRQFSNSRSEMNVSTLELGDSALYLCASSLGREGQAFFGQGTRLTVV.

The V gene is TRBV7-9, the J gene TRBJ2-7, with D perhaps matching TRBD2 (6 bases). The CDR3 is 12 amino acids. Between the trimmed V and J ends, which lost 7 bases and 3 bases, there was a span of 10 bases. Per the germline V gene, CDR1 is SEHNR and CDR2 is FQNEAQ (reference sequence). The CDR3 DNA sequence: TGTGCCAGCACCGGGAGTGGCTACGAGCAGTACTTC. Translating gives CASTGSGYEQYF.

The V and J genes are TRBV4-2 and TRBJ2-7; D not certain. Per germline, CDR1 LGHNA and CDR2 YNFKEQ. CDR3 length: 16 residues. V lost 4 bases and J 0 bases, leaving 16 bases between the germline ends. The CDR3 nucleotides are TGTGCCAGCAGCCCTTCCCCGACGAGGAGCTCCTACGAGCAGTACTTC. Protein: CASSPSPTRSSYEQYF.